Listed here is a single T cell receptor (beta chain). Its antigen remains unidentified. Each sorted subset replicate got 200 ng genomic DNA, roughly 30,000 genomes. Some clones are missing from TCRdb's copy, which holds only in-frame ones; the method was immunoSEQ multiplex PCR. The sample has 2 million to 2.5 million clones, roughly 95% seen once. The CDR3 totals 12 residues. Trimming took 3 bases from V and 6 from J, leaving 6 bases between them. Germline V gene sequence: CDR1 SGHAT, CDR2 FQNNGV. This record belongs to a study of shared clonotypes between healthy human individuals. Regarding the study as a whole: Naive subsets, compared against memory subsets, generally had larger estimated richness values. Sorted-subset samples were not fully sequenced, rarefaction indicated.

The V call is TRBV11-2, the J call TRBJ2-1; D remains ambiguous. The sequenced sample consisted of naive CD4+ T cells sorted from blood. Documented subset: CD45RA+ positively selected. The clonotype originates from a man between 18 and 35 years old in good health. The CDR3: CASSLKSNEQFF. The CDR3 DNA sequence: TGTGCCAGCAGCTTGAAGAGCAATGAGCAGTTCTTC.